A selection of T cell receptor beta chains follows, all from one sample in a study of shared clonotypes between healthy human individuals. The assay was immunoSEQ multiplex PCR, and TCRdb's table has in-frame clones only and misses some. The sample holds roughly 550,000 clones, roughly 96% seen once. The sample consisted of naive CD8+ T cells sorted from blood. These receptors came from a woman aged 25 to 39 in good health. The CDR3 runs from the conserved cysteine through the conserved F or W. A D gene is named only where the DNA matches it firmly.

CDR3 length | J gene | V gene | D gene | CDR3 protein
16 | TRBJ1-4 | TRBV7-6 | - | CASTPTHGGLREKLFF
14 | TRBJ1-1 | TRBV5-6 | - | CASSLWGWNTEAFF
11 | TRBJ2-1 | TRBV7-8 | - | CASSFFPEQFF
19 | TRBJ2-1 | TRBV10-3 | TRBD2 | CAISESTRLAGGPHNEQFF
17 | TRBJ2-1 | TRBV19 | TRBD2 | CASSPGTSGRGDNEQFF
15 | TRBJ1-4 | TRBV9 | - | CASSAPTEGLEKLFF
14 | TRBJ1-2 | TRBV28 | - | CASYGVEGDYGYTF
14 | TRBJ1-1 | TRBV27 | - | CASSLSAGSGEAFF
15 | TRBJ2-1 | TRBV4-1 | - | CASSQALGLTAEQFF
12 | TRBJ2-1 | TRBV27 | - | CASGTSLNEQFF
13 | TRBJ1-1 | TRBV27 | - | CASSLREGAEAFF
16 | TRBJ2-1 | TRBV7-2 | TRBD1 | CASSPGTGKGYNEQFF
15 | TRBJ2-7 | TRBV19 | TRBD1 | CASSPRQGPSYEQYF
16 | TRBJ2-7 | TRBV6-1 | - | CASSERQRQFTYEQYF
16 | TRBJ2-3 | TRBV7-9 | TRBD2 | CASSEVAGGVADTQYF
14 | TRBJ2-7 | TRBV28 | - | CASGPAADSYEQYF
15 | TRBJ2-6 | TRBV7-3 | - | CASSLVGGGANVLTF
15 | TRBJ1-5 | TRBV28 | - | CASSFRRNSNQPQHF
13 | TRBJ1-3 | TRBV28 | - | CASSFEQGNTIYF
20 | TRBJ2-1 | TRBV27 | - | CASSLTPPSPRASSYNEQFF
16 | TRBJ1-2 | TRBV28 | - | CASSLLGEGEVDGYTF
14 | TRBJ2-1 | TRBV28 | TRBD1 | CASSLTGSYNEQFF
15 | TRBJ1-1 | TRBV10-3 | - | CAINRAGGAGTEAFF
14 | TRBJ1-4 | TRBV6-6 | - | CASSYGGLGEKLFF
15 | TRBJ2-1 | TRBV27 | TRBD2 | CASTPGTSGRNEQFF
14 | TRBJ2-7 | TRBV5-4 | TRBD1 | CASSFGDSSYEQYF
14 | TRBJ2-7 | TRBV28 | - | CASSSLGTSYEQYF
13 | TRBJ1-1 | TRBV10-2 | - | CASSLGVNTEAFF
13 | TRBJ1-1 | TRBV7-2 | - | CASSLWLNTEAFF
15 | TRBJ2-5 | TRBV5-1 | - | CASSLSMGLPETQYF
21 | TRBJ1-1 | TRBV7-6 | - | CASSLDAYWFQGMFTSTEAFF
15 | TRBJ1-5 | TRBV2 | - | CASSEAGMANQPQHF
15 | TRBJ2-1 | TRBV30 | TRBD2 | CAWSVQAGGPGEQFF
14 | TRBJ2-7 | TRBV9 | - | CASSVGDTTYEQYF
12 | TRBJ1-6 | TRBV6-5 | - | CASRSGGSPLHF
16 | TRBJ1-1 | TRBV11-2 | TRBD1 | CASSLSLGTANTEAFF
12 | TRBJ2-3 | TRBV27 | - | CASSFSRDTQYF
13 | TRBJ2-7 | TRBV19 | - | CASSIGAPYEQYF
17 | TRBJ2-2 | TRBV7-9 | - | CASSTYGQIKDTGELFF
14 | TRBJ2-1 | TRBV7-8 | - | CASSPRLAYNEQFF
14 | TRBJ2-1 | TRBV7-9 | - | CASSIITSYNEQFF
12 | TRBJ1-1 | TRBV4-2 | - | CASSLYGSEAFF
15 | TRBJ1-1 | TRBV6-5 | - | CASSFITGTNTEAFF